Described below is a single TCR beta chain sequence and its context. In this sample, this clone turned up once. Which antigen it targets is not known. No per-base quality is available; no much larger clone lies one base away. The data derive from a study of T cell responses to AZD1222 COVID-19 vaccine (dated by TCRdb to about 2021). Concerning the study at large: A total of approximately 230 trial participants underwent TCR sequencing, of whom 207 received two doses of AZD1222 and around 26 received two doses of the MenACWY control vaccine. Enrollment into the trials was organized by age into subgroups of 18-55, 56-69 and 70-plus years, and those subgroups contained roughly 140, 27 and 60 TCR-sequenced participants, respectively.

The time point label corresponds to: about 28 days (+/-7) after the second vaccine dose. Because spike-specific TCR depth and breadth did not differ between the two schedules, AZD1222 recipients who got a second dose at roughly 4 weeks were pooled with those who got a second dose at roughly 12 weeks. Vaccinee samples were obtained from the UK trials COV001 and COV002, which included a single-blind randomized controlled phase 2/3 trial of AZD1222 (ChAdOx1 nCoV-19) in healthy adults. For TCRbeta chain sequencing, PBMC samples from trial participants were taken at day 0 and at day 28 after the second dose. The CDR3 regions of human TCRbeta chains were analyzed by immunosequencing. The study's own analysis went as follows. TCRs in the repertoires were matched against a reference library of SARS-CoV-2-specific TCRs that had been generated with the MIRA antigen-specificity platform. Breadth meant the fraction of unique TCRs that were SARS-CoV-2-associated, whereas depth meant the fraction of total T cells that were SARS-CoV-2-associated. Using the MIRA data, each spike-specific TCR was mapped to the spike region that the TCR reacts to and placed in a CD4 or CD8 class. Log10-transformed breadth and depth values were compared by one-way ANOVA with Sidak's multiple comparisons tests. TCRdb provides this immuneACCESS table in a form limited to in-frame rearrangements. Some clones are lacking; in checked studies, under half of them reflect an unresolved V gene, and why the rest are absent is not known. That table supplies the V and J calls and clone size; D and trimming were determined from the DNA. The sample table holds 75,000 to 90,000 clones, of which more than 85% were seen once. Around 28% of the sample rests with the top ten.

The CDR3 goes from the cysteine to the phenylalanine over 14 residues. Just the 42-base CDR3 DNA is kept, in frame starting at base 1. CDR1 and CDR2 are read off the germline V gene as MDHEN and SYDVKM. V was cut back by 8 bases and J by 2 bases, leaving a gap of 13 bases between them. Here is what the overall study found, with its caveats: The whole spike protein was spanned by vaccine-associated CD4 TCRs, and dominant responses were seen in regions 160-218 and 743-854. Participants were mostly white British, with more females than males. The authors suggested clonal diversity may have been underestimated. Conclusions about previously exposed vaccinees were limited because only six AZD1222 recipients were SARS-CoV-2 seropositive at baseline. Reportedly, almost half of the unique spike-specific TCRs recognized epitopes lying outside the regions that are mutated in the B.1.351 and B.1.1.7 variants. After two AZD1222 doses, both the breadth and the depth of spike-specific TCRs were significantly higher than at day 0 and than in MenACWY recipients. In the small 56-69-year group, the increase in depth fell short of significance, most likely because of low power. Because no day 14 peak-response samples were available, repertoires were characterized only after the peak T cell response.

This TCR derives from an adult who received the AZD1222 COVID-19 vaccine. Specimen: peripheral blood, collected 28 days after the second AZD1222 dose. The receptor chain draws on TRBV28 and TRBJ1-5; no D gene call is confident. The sequenced DNA is TGTGCCAGCGAATCCTGGTTGGGCAATCAGCCCCAGCATTTT. The encoded protein is CASESWLGNQPQHF.